The rows below give T cell receptor beta chains drawn from one sample of a study of CD8+ T cells in alopecia areata. Profiling relied on immunoSEQ multiplex PCR, and the TCRdb table lists in-frame clones only, not all of them. The top ten clones hold approximately 3.4% of a sample with roughly 200,000 clones, about 60% of them seen once. The source was CD4+ T cells sorted from blood, collected at week 4, from a patient treated with tofacitinib. The receptor set was obtained from a human donor with alopecia areata. Each CDR3 is given with its conserved first and last residue.

v_call: TRBV5-1
cdr3_aa: CASSLLRGVRGIEAFF

v_call: TRBV4-2
cdr3_aa: CASSQEYSSTDTQYF

v_call: TRBV4-3
cdr3_aa: CASSQVIGGGSYNEQFF

v_call: TRBV5-4
cdr3_aa: CASSPGQGVYYGYTF

v_call: TRBV6-5
cdr3_aa: CASSLGGGTQYF

v_call: TRBV7-2
cdr3_aa: CASSPPGAKNIQYF

v_call: TRBV6-5
cdr3_aa: CASTLSGKSTDTQYF

v_call: TRBV29-1
cdr3_aa: CSAMTGRNQPQHF

v_call: TRBV30
cdr3_aa: CACRGDGSYEQYF

v_call: TRBV30
cdr3_aa: CAWSAGTRGYEQYF

v_call: TRBV6-5
cdr3_aa: CASRKDGTSGYTF

v_call: TRBV30
cdr3_aa: CAWTRVTYEQYF

v_call: TRBV30
cdr3_aa: CAWRTSPNEQFF

v_call: TRBV15
cdr3_aa: CATSRGERTDTQYF

v_call: TRBV30
cdr3_aa: CAWTPTGFNYGYTF

v_call: TRBV28
cdr3_aa: CASSHFGWGPSDYGYTF

v_call: TRBV7-2
cdr3_aa: CASSLVGGTSFGTQYF

v_call: TRBV4-1
cdr3_aa: CASSQVGSPLHF

v_call: TRBV25-1
cdr3_aa: CASSEWGQPSSYEQYF

v_call: TRBV2
cdr3_aa: CASRLETEAFF

v_call: TRBV30
cdr3_aa: CAWTDGGTDTQYF

v_call: TRBV10-3
cdr3_aa: CAISDGTMNQPQHF

v_call: TRBV19
cdr3_aa: CASSTTGNSPLHF

v_call: TRBV29-1
cdr3_aa: CSGVRGPYNEQFF

v_call: TRBV7-8
cdr3_aa: CASSLAGRGGYTF

v_call: TRBV2
cdr3_aa: CASTEGQLAVYEQYF

v_call: TRBV30
cdr3_aa: CAWSPDGDQPQHF